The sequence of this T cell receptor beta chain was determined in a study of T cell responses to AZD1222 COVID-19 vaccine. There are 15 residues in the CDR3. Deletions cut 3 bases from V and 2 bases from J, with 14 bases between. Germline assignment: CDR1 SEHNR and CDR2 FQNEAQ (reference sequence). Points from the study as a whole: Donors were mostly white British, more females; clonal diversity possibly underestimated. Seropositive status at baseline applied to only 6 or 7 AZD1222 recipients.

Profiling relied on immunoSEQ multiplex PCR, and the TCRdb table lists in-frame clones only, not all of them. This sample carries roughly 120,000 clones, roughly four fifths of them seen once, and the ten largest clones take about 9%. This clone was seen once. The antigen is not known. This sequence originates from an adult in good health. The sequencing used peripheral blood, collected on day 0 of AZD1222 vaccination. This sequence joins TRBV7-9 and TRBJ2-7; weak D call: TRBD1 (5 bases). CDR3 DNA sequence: TGTGCCAGCAGCTTTTTCGCCACAGGTCCCTACGAGCAGTACTTC. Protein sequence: CASSFFATGPYEQYF.